This TCR beta chain was found in a study of blood T cell repertoires in COVID-19. Study-level information: The United States, Italy and Spain were the sources of the acute and convalescent COVID-19 samples.

Authors' analysis steps: Amplified reference gene primers provided the basis for estimating nucleated cell counts. Generated by immunoSEQ multiplex PCR, the TCRdb table keeps only in-frame clones and is missing some. V and J calls and clone size are those listed in that table; D and trimming were worked out from the DNA. This sample has about 130,000 clones; about 80% occur once, and the top ten carry more than 8.5%. Germline V CDR1 and CDR2: LNHNV, YYDKDF (reference sequence). Trimming at V came to 3 bases and at J to 6 bases, leaving 4 bases not matched to a gene. This CDR3 has 15 amino acids. Ages ranged from about 18 to 100 years, with residence in 20 to 30 US areas. Grouping used clinical history reported by participants in a survey and questionnaire.

The source of this sequence is a man aged 50 to 59 who had recovered from COVID-19. The V gene is TRBV15, the J gene TRBJ2-5, with 13 positions matching TRBD2. Sequencing input: PBMCs or T cells enriched from blood (not recorded which). The CDR3 bases are TGTGCCACCAGCAGTGGACTAGCGGGGGTCAAGACCCAGTACTTC. As protein: CATSSGLAGVKTQYF.